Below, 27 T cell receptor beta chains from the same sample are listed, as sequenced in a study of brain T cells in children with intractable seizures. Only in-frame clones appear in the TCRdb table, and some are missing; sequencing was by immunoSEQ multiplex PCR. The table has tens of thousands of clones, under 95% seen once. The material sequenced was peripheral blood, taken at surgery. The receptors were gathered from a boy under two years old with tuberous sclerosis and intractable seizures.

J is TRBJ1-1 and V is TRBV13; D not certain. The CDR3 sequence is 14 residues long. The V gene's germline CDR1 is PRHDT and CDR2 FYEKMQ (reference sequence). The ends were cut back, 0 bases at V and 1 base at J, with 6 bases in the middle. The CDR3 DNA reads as TGTGCCAGCAGCTTAGGGCAGCCGAACACTGAAGCTTTCTTT. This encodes CASSLGQPNTEAFF.

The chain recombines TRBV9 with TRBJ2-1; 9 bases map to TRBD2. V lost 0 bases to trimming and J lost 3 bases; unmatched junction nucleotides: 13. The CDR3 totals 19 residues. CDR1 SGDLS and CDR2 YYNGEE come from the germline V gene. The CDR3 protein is CASSVEVSGGPRVYNEQFF. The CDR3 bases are TGTGCCAGCAGCGTAGAGGTTAGCGGGGGCCCCAGGGTCTACAATGAGCAGTTCTTC. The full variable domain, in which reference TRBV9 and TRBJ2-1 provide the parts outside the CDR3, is DSGVTQTPKHLITATGQRVTLRCSPRSGDLSVYWYQQSLDQGLQFLIQYYNGEERAKGNILERFSAQQFPDLHSELNLSSLELGDSALYFCASSVEVSGGPRVYNEQFFGPGTRLTVL.

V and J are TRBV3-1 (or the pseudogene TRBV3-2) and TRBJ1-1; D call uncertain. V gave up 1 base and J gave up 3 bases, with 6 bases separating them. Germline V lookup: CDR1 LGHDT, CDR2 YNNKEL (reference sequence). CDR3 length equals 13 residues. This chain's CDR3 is CASSQVSDTEAFF. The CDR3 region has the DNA TGTGCCAGCAGCCAAGTCAGCGACACTGAAGCTTTCTTT.

CDR3 nucleotides: TGTGCCACCAGTGATTTCGGGGGAGGCAATGAGCAGTTCTTC. Amino acid sequence: CATSDFGGGNEQFF. The chain links TRBV24-1 to TRBJ2-1; tentatively, D is TRBD2 (6 bases). Trimming stripped 1 base from V and 6 bases from J, with 9 bases between. CDR3 length: 14 amino acids. Looked up from germline, CDR1 is KGHDR and CDR2 is SFDVKD.

The CDR3 sequence is CASTHIPGGSTGELFF. CDR3 sequence (DNA): TGTGCCAGCACTCACATTCCGGGGGGAAGCACCGGGGAGCTGTTTTTT. The chain combines TRBV27 with TRBJ2-2; 7 nucleotides align to TRBD2. CDR1 is MNHEY and CDR2 is SMNVEV in the germline V gene (reference sequence). Trimming cost V 7 bases and J 4 bases; bases outside gene matches: 12. This CDR3 is built from 16 residues.

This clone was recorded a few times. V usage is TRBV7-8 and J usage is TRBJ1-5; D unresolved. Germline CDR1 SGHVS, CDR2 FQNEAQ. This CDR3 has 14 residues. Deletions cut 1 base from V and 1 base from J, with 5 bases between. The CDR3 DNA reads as TGTGCCAGCAGCTTAGGGCAGAGCAATCAGCCCCAGCATTTT. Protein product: CASSLGQSNQPQHF.

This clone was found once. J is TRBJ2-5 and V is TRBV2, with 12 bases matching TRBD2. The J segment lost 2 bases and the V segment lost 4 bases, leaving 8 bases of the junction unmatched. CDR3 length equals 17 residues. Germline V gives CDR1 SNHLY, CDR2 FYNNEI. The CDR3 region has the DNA TGTGCCAGCAGTGTCCCGACTAGCGGGGGAGAACAAGAGACCCAGTACTTC. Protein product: CASSVPTSGGEQETQYF.

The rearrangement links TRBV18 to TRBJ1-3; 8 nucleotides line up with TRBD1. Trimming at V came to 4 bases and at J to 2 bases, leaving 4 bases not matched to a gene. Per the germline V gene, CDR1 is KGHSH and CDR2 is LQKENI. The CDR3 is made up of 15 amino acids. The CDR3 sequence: CASSLPRGPGNTIYF. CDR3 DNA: TGTGCCAGCTCACTTCCCAGGGGGCCTGGAAACACCATATATTTT. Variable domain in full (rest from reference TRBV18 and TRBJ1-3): NAGVMQNPRHLVRRRGQEARLRCSPMKGHSHVYWYRQLPEEGLKFMVYLQKENIIDESGMPKERFSAEFPKEGPSILRIQQVVRGDSAAYFCASSLPRGPGNTIYFGEGSWLTVV.

The CDR3 DNA reads as TGTGCCAGTAGTATAGAGTGGGGCAGGGGGCGACACGAGCAGTACTTC. Its translation: CASSIEWGRGRHEQYF. This chain uses TRBV19 with TRBJ2-7; 8 nucleotides match TRBD1. Germline CDR1 reads LNHDA; CDR2 reads SQIVND (reference sequence). CDR3 size: 16 residues. J was trimmed by 5 bases and V by 0 bases; bases with no gene match: 9. The variable domain in full, with the rest retrieved from reference TRBV19 and TRBJ2-7, is DGGITQSPKYLFRKEGQNVTLSCEQNLNHDAMYWYRQDPGQGLRLIYYSQIVNDFQKGDIAEGYSVSREKKESFPLTVTSAQKNPTAFYLCASSIEWGRGRHEQYFGPGTRLTVT.

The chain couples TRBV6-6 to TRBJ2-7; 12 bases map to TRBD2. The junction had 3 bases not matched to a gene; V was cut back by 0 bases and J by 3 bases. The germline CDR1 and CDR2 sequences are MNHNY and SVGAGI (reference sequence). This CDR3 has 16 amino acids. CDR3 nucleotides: TGTGCCAGCAGTTACTCGACGACTAGCGGGGGCTACGAGCAGTACTTC. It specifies CASSYSTTSGGYEQYF.

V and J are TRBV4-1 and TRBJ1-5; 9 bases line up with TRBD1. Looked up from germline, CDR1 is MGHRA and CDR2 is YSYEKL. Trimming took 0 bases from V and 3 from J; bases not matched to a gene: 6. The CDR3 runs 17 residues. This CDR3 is CASSQDRNRGLNQPQHF. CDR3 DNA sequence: TGCGCCAGCAGCCAAGATAGGAACAGGGGGCTCAATCAGCCCCAGCATTTT.

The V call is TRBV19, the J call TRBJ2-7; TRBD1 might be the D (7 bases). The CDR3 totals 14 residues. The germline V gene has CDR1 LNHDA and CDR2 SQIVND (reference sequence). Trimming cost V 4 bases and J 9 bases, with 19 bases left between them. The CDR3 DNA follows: TGTGCCAGTAGTACCCGCGCAGGGGGGTATGGGCAGTACTTC. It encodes CASSTRAGGYGQYF. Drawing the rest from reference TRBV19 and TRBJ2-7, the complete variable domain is DGGITQSPKYLFRKEGQNVTLSCEQNLNHDAMYWYRQDPGQGLRLIYYSQIVNDFQKGDIAEGYSVSREKKESFPLTVTSAQKNPTAFYLCASSTRAGGYGQYFGPGTRLTVT.

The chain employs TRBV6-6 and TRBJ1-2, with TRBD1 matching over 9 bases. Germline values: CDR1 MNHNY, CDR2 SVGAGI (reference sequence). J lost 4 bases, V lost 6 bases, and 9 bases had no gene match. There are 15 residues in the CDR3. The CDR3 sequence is CASRVQGQGSYGYTF. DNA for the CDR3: TGTGCCAGCAGAGTCCAAGGACAGGGGAGCTATGGCTACACCTTC.

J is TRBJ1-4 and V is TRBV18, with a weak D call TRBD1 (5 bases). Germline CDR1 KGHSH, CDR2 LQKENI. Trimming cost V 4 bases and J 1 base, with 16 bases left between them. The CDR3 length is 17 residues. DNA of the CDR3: TGTGCCAGCTCACAAACGGGACCCCCAATAACTAATGAAAAACTGTTTTTT. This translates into CASSQTGPPITNEKLFF.

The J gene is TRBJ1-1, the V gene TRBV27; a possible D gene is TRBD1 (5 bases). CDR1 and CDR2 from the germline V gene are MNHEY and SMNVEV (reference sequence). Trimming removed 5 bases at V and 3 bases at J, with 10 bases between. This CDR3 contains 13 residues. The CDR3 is CASSLRQYTEAFF. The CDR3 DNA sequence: TGTGCCAGCAGTCTTCGACAGTACACTGAAGCTTTCTTT.

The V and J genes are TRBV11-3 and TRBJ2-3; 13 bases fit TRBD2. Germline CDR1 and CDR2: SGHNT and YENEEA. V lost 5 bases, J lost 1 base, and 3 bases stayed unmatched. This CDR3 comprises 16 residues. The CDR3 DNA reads TGTGCCAGCAGCCCTGGGACTAGCGGGGGCACAGATACGCAGTATTTT. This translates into CASSPGTSGGTDTQYF. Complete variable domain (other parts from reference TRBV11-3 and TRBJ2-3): EAGVVQSPRYKIIEKKQPVAFWCNPISGHNTLYWYLQNLGQGPELLIRYENEEAVDDSQLPKDRFSAERLKGVDSTLKIQPAELGDSAVYLCASSPGTSGGTDTQYFGPGTRLTVL.

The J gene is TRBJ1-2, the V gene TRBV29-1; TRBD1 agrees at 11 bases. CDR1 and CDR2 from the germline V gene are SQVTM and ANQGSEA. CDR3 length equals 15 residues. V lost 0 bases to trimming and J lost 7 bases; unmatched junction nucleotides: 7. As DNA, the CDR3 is TGCAGCGTTGAAGATCGGACAGGGGGCCAAGGTGGCTACACCTTC. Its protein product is CSVEDRTGGQGGYTF.

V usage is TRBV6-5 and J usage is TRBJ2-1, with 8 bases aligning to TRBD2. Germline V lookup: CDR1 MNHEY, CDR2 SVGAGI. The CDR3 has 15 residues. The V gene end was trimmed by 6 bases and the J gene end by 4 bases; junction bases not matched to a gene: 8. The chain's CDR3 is CASSLTSGFYNEQFF. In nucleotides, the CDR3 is TGTGCCAGCAGCCTCACTAGCGGTTTTTACAATGAGCAGTTCTTC.

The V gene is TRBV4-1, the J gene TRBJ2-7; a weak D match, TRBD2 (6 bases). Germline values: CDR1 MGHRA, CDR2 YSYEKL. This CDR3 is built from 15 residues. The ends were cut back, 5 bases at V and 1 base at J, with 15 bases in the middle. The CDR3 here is CASSSGDRLSYEQYF. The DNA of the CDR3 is TGCGCCAGCAGCTCGGGAGACAGACTTTCCTACGAGCAGTACTTC.

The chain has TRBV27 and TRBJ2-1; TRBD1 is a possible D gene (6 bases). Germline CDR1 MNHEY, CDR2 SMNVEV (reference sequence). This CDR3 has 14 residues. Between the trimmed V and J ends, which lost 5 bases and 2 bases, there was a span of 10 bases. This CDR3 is CASSPGTPYNEQFF. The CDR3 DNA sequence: TGTGCCAGCAGTCCCGGGACACCCTACAATGAGCAGTTCTTC.

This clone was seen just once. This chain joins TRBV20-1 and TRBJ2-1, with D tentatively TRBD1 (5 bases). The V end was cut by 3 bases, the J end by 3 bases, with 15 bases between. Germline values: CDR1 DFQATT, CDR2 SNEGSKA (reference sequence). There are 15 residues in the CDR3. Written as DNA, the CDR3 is TGCAGTGCTAGTCCCATGGTAGGGGACTACAATGAGCAGTTCTTC. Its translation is CSASPMVGDYNEQFF.

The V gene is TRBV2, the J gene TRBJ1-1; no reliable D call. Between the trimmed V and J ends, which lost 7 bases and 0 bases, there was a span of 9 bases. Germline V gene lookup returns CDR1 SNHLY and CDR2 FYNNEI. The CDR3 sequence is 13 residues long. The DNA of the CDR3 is TGTGCCAGCAAAATTTATTTGAACACTGAAGCTTTCTTT. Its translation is CASKIYLNTEAFF. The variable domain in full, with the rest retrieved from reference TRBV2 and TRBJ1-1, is EPEVTQTPSHQVTQMGQEVILRCVPISNHLYFYWYRQILGQKVEFLVSFYNNEISEKSEIFDDQFSVERPDGSNFTLKIRSTKLEDSAMYFCASKIYLNTEAFFGQGTRLTVV.

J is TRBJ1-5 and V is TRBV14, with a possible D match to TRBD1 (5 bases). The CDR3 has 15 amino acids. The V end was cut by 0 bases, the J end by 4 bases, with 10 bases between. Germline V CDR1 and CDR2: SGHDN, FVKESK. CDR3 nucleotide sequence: TGTGCCAGCAGCCAAGATGTTAGACAGAATCAGCCCCAGCATTTT. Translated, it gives CASSQDVRQNQPQHF.

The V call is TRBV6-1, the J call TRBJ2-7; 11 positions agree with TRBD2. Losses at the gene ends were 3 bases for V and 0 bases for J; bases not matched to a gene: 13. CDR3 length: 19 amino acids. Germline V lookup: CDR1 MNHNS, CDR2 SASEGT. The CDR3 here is CASSDRGLGTSGSSYEQYF. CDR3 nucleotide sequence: TGTGCCAGCAGTGATAGGGGGCTTGGGACTAGCGGCAGCTCCTACGAGCAGTACTTC.

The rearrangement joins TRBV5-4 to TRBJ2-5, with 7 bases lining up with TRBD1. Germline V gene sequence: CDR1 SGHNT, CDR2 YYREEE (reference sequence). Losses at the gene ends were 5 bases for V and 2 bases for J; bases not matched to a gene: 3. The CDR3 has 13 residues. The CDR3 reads CASRPGQQETQYF. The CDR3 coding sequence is TGTGCCAGCAGACCGGGACAGCAAGAGACCCAGTACTTC.

CDR3 residues: CAYHTGTLGNTIYF. Here the CDR3 DNA reads TGTGCCTACCATACCGGGACTTTAGGAAACACCATATATTTT. This chain connects TRBV30 to TRBJ1-3; perhaps TRBD1 as D (5 bases). V dropped 7 bases and J dropped 4 bases, with 17 bases sitting between them. Germline V gene lookup returns CDR1 GTSNPN and CDR2 SVGIG (reference sequence). The CDR3 extends over 14 amino acids.

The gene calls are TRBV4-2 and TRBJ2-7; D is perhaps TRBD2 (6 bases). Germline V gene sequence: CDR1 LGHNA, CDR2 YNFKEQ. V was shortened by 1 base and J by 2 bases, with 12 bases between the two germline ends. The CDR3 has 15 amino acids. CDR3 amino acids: CASSQVLGGTYEQYF. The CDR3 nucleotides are TGTGCCAGCAGCCAAGTATTAGGCGGGACCTACGAGCAGTACTTC.